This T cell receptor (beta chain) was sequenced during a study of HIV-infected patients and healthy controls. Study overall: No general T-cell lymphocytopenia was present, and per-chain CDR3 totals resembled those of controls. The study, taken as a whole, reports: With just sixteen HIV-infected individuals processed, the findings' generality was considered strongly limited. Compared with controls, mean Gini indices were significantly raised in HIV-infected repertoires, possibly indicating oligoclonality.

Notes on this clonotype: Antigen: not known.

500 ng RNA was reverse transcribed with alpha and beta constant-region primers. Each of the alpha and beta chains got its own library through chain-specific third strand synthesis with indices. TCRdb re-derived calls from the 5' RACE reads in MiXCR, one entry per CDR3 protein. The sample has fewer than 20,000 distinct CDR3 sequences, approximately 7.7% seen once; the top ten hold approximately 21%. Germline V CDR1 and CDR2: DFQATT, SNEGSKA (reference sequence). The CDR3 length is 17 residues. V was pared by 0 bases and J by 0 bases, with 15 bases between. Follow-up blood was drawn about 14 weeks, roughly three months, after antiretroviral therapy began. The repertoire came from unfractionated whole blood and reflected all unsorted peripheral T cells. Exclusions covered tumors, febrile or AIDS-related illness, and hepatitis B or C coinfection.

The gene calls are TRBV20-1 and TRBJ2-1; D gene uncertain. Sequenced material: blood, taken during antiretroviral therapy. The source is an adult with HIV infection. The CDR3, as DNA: TGCAGTGCTAGAGATTACGCTAGTTGGAGCTCCTACAATGAGCAGTTCTTC. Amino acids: CSARDYASWSSYNEQFF.